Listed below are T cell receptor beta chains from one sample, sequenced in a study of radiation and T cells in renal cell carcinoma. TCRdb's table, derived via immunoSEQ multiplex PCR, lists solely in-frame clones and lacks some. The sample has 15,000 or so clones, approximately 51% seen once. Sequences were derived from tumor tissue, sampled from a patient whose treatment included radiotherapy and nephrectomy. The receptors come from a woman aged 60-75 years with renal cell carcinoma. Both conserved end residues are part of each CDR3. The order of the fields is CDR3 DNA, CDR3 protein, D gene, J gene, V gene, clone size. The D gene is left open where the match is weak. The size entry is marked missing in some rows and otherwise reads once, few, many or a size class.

DNA: TGTGCCAGCAGTTACTCGAGCTACTCTGGAAACACCATATATTTT
CDR3: CASSYSSYSGNTIYF
D: -
J: TRBJ1-3
V: TRBV6-5
size: -

DNA: TGCGCCAGCAGCCAAGGCGCGGGCCCAACCTACGAGCAGTACTTC
CDR3: CASSQGAGPTYEQYF
D: -
J: TRBJ2-7
V: TRBV4-1
size: -

DNA: TGTGCCAGCAGCAGAACGGGGGGACCTTACAATGAGCAGTTCTTC
CDR3: CASSRTGGPYNEQFF
D: TRBD2
J: TRBJ2-1
V: TRBV9
size: -

DNA: TGTGCCAGCAGCAGGGCGCGAGCTAACTATGGCTACACCTTC
CDR3: CASSRARANYGYTF
D: -
J: TRBJ1-2
V: TRBV6-5
size: -

DNA: TGTGCCAGCAGCGCCCCTAGAGCTAACTATGGCTACACCTTC
CDR3: CASSAPRANYGYTF
D: -
J: TRBJ1-2
V: TRBV7-9
size: -

DNA: TGCGCCAGCAGCCAAGATCAGATCCAGATTCACTCTGGGGCCAACGTCCTGACTTTC
CDR3: CASSQDQIQIHSGANVLTF
D: -
J: TRBJ2-6
V: TRBV4-3
size: -

DNA: TGCAGCGTTGAGTCAGACCGAATAACCCTCCAAGAGACCCAGTACTTC
CDR3: CSVESDRITLQETQYF
D: -
J: TRBJ2-5
V: TRBV29-1
size: once

DNA: TGTGCCAGCAGGCAAGAGACCCAGTACTTC
CDR3: CASRQETQYF
D: -
J: TRBJ2-5
V: TRBV28
size: many

DNA: TGTGCCAGCAGTAGGTTTGGACAGGGCCTTATCGAGCAGTACTTC
CDR3: CASSRFGQGLIEQYF
D: TRBD1
J: TRBJ2-7
V: TRBV27
size: -

DNA: TGTGCCTGGAGTACCCCCCGGGGGGTCGTCTATGGCTACACCTTC
CDR3: CAWSTPRGVVYGYTF
D: -
J: TRBJ1-2
V: TRBV30
size: few

DNA: TGTGCCAGCAGCTTGGCCACGGGGTTGACTGGCTACACCTTC
CDR3: CASSLATGLTGYTF
D: -
J: TRBJ1-2
V: TRBV5-4
size: -

DNA: TGTGCCAGCAGCCAGGAGGGCCTCCGCAATCAGCCCCAGCATTTT
CDR3: CASSQEGLRNQPQHF
D: -
J: TRBJ1-5
V: TRBV9
size: -

DNA: TGCGCCAGCAGCTCGGGACAGGTTGAGACTGAAGCTTTCTTT
CDR3: CASSSGQVETEAFF
D: TRBD1
J: TRBJ1-1
V: TRBV5-1
size: few

DNA: TGTGCCAGCAGTTTATCTTCCCCCCGTGTTAGGAGGGGGCGCTTCATGGAGCCCCAGCATTTT
CDR3: CASSLSSPRVRRGRFMEPQHF
D: TRBD1
J: TRBJ1-5
V: TRBV28
size: -

DNA: TGTGCCAGCTCACCCGGGACTAGCGGGGGTGGTGAGCAGTTCTTC
CDR3: CASSPGTSGGGEQFF
D: TRBD2
J: TRBJ2-1
V: TRBV18
size: -

DNA: TGCGCCAGCAGCCAAGTGGGGCAGGGGGTAGGGGGCTACACCTTC
CDR3: CASSQVGQGVGGYTF
D: TRBD1
J: TRBJ1-2
V: TRBV4-1
size: -

DNA: TGTGCCAGCTCACGGGGCAGGGAGGGCACTGAAGCTTTCTTT
CDR3: CASSRGREGTEAFF
D: -
J: TRBJ1-1
V: TRBV18
size: medium-sized

DNA: TGTGCCTGGACTCGCGGGAGCTGGGACCCCTACGAGCAGTACTTC
CDR3: CAWTRGSWDPYEQYF
D: TRBD2
J: TRBJ2-7
V: TRBV30
size: -

DNA: TGTGCCACCCGGGGGGGAGGGGTCTATGGCTACACCTTC
CDR3: CATRGGGVYGYTF
D: -
J: TRBJ1-2
V: TRBV6-5
size: few

DNA: TGTGCCAGCAGTTACGACACGGACAGGGGATCTTACAGGTTTTTT
CDR3: CASSYDTDRGSYRFF
D: TRBD1
J: TRBJ1-4
V: TRBV6-6
size: -

DNA: TGTGCCAGCAGCTTGGGATTCAACACCGGGGAGCTGTTTTTT
CDR3: CASSLGFNTGELFF
D: -
J: TRBJ2-2
V: TRBV7-9
size: -

DNA: TGTGCCAGCACCCATTTCGATGAGCAGTTCTTC
CDR3: CASTHFDEQFF
D: -
J: TRBJ2-1
V: TRBV6-1
size: -

DNA: TGTGCCAGCAGCTTAGAGGGGTACAATCAGCCCCAGCATTTT
CDR3: CASSLEGYNQPQHF
D: -
J: TRBJ1-5
V: TRBV7-6
size: -

DNA: TGTGCCAGCAGCAAAGCCTTTAATGAAAAACTGTTTTTT
CDR3: CASSKAFNEKLFF
D: -
J: TRBJ1-4
V: TRBV7-2
size: -

DNA: TGTGCCAGCAGCGCAGGGTACTACTATGGCTACACCTTC
CDR3: CASSAGYYYGYTF
D: -
J: TRBJ1-2
V: TRBV9
size: -

DNA: TGTGCCAGCAGTTACGGGCCGACTGGCAGAGCTTTCTTT
CDR3: CASSYGPTGRAFF
D: -
J: TRBJ1-1
V: TRBV6-5
size: few

DNA: TGCGCCAGCAGCCAAGAACCCAATGCCAAAAACATTCAGTACTTC
CDR3: CASSQEPNAKNIQYF
D: -
J: TRBJ2-4
V: TRBV4-3
size: -

DNA: TGTGCCAGCAGCACATACACAGATACGCAGTATTTT
CDR3: CASSTYTDTQYF
D: -
J: TRBJ2-3
V: TRBV11-2
size: -

DNA: TGTGCCAGCAGCTTTCAGGGGGCAAGGGAAAAACTGTTTTTT
CDR3: CASSFQGAREKLFF
D: TRBD1
J: TRBJ1-4
V: TRBV7-9
size: -

DNA: TGTGCCAGCAGTGAAGGGACTTCTAATGAAAAACTGTTTTTT
CDR3: CASSEGTSNEKLFF
D: -
J: TRBJ1-4
V: TRBV6-1
size: -

DNA: TGTGCCAGCAGCTTACCCCGAGAGGGACAGGGACTCTATGGCTACACCTTC
CDR3: CASSLPREGQGLYGYTF
D: TRBD1
J: TRBJ1-2
V: TRBV7-2
size: -

DNA: TGTGCCAGCAAGGACGGCCTAGAGTATGGCTACACCTTC
CDR3: CASKDGLEYGYTF
D: -
J: TRBJ1-2
V: TRBV7-6
size: -

DNA: TGTGCCAGCAGTTTAGGGGGAGAGGGGCGCACTGAAGCTTTCTTT
CDR3: CASSLGGEGRTEAFF
D: -
J: TRBJ1-1
V: TRBV28
size: few

DNA: TGTGCCAGCAGCGTATCACCGAAGGGGGACTACGAGCAGTACTTC
CDR3: CASSVSPKGDYEQYF
D: -
J: TRBJ2-7
V: TRBV9
size: few

DNA: TGTGCCAGTAGTAGGACTAGCGGTAGCACAGATACGCAGTATTTT
CDR3: CASSRTSGSTDTQYF
D: TRBD2
J: TRBJ2-3
V: TRBV19
size: few

DNA: TGTGCCAGCAGGAGGGACAGGAGTAATTCACCCCTCCACTTT
CDR3: CASRRDRSNSPLHF
D: TRBD1
J: TRBJ1-6
V: TRBV2
size: many

DNA: TGTGCCAGCAGTGTCCACACCTTGAACACTGAAGCTTTCTTT
CDR3: CASSVHTLNTEAFF
D: -
J: TRBJ1-1
V: TRBV2
size: few

DNA: TGTGCCACCAGTGTGGGGACAGACGAGCAGTACTTC
CDR3: CATSVGTDEQYF
D: TRBD1
J: TRBJ2-7
V: TRBV2
size: -

DNA: TGTGCCAGCAGCTTAGTTTACGAGCAGTACTTC
CDR3: CASSLVYEQYF
D: -
J: TRBJ2-7
V: TRBV13
size: -

DNA: TGTGCCACCAGCCCCTCGCCGGGACAGGTTAAGTACGAGCAGTACTTC
CDR3: CATSPSPGQVKYEQYF
D: TRBD1
J: TRBJ2-7
V: TRBV15
size: few

DNA: TGTGCCACTTTGGGGGGGTCGGTTTTCACCGGGGAGCTGTTTTTT
CDR3: CATLGGSVFTGELFF
D: TRBD2
J: TRBJ2-2
V: TRBV19
size: many

DNA: TGTGCCAGCAGCTTGGCCTATGGGAAAACGCAGTATTTT
CDR3: CASSLAYGKTQYF
D: -
J: TRBJ2-3
V: TRBV5-6
size: few

DNA: TGTGCCAGCAGCCCGTGGACTAGCGGGAGTGAGCAGTACTTC
CDR3: CASSPWTSGSEQYF
D: TRBD2
J: TRBJ2-7
V: TRBV5-4
size: -

DNA: TGTGCCAGCATTAGGGGGCCCCCGGGCTATGGCTACACCTTC
CDR3: CASIRGPPGYGYTF
D: TRBD1
J: TRBJ1-2
V: TRBV28
size: few

DNA: TGTGCCAGCAGCATGACAGTTAGGACTGAAGCTTTCTTT
CDR3: CASSMTVRTEAFF
D: -
J: TRBJ1-1
V: TRBV7-9
size: few

DNA: TGTGCCAGTAGTATCCCCCGGGACAGTCAAGAAAAACTGTTTTTT
CDR3: CASSIPRDSQEKLFF
D: TRBD1
J: TRBJ1-4
V: TRBV19
size: once

DNA: TGTGCCAGCATCAGTGTGGGAGAGACCCAGTACTTC
CDR3: CASISVGETQYF
D: -
J: TRBJ2-5
V: TRBV2
size: -

DNA: TGTGCCAGCAGCGCCCCCCGGGCTAACTATGGCTACACCTTC
CDR3: CASSAPRANYGYTF
D: -
J: TRBJ1-2
V: TRBV7-1
size: -

DNA: TGTGCCAGCAGTGACTCGAGGACAGGGAATTCACCCCTCCACTTT
CDR3: CASSDSRTGNSPLHF
D: TRBD1
J: TRBJ1-6
V: TRBV6-4
size: -